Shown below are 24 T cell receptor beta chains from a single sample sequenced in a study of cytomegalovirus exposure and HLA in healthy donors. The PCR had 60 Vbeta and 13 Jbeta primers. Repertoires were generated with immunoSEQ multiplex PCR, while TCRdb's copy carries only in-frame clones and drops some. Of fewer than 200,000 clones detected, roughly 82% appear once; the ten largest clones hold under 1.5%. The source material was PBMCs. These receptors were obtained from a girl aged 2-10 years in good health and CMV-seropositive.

CDR3 bases: TGTGCCATACAAGCAGGGGTGGTCTACGAGCAGTACTTC. Protein: CAIQAGVVYEQYF. The V gene is TRBV2, the J gene TRBJ2-7; D is perhaps TRBD1 (6 bases). The V end was cut by 10 bases, the J end by 3 bases, with 16 bases between. There are 13 residues in the CDR3. CDR1 is SNHLY and CDR2 is FYNNEI in the germline V gene.

The CDR3, as DNA: TGTGCCAGCAGCTCCGTCGGGTACAATGAGCAGTTCTTC. Translation: CASSSVGYNEQFF. This chain links TRBV7-6 with TRBJ2-1; D call uncertain. The CDR3 totals 13 residues. The V end lost 4 bases, the J end lost 4 bases, and 8 bases lay between the germline ends. Germline V lookup: CDR1 SGHVS, CDR2 FNYEAQ.

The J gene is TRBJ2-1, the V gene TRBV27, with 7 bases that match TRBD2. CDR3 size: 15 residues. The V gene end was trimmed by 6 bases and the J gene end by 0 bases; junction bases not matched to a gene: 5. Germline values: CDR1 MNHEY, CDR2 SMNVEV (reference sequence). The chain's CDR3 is CASRVGRSSYNEQFF. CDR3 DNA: TGTGCCAGCAGAGTCGGGAGGAGCTCCTACAATGAGCAGTTCTTC.

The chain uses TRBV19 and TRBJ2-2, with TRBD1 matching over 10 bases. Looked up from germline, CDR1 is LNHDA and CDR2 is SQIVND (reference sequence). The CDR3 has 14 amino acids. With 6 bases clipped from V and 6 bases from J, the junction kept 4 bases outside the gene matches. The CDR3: CASRTGGRAGELFF. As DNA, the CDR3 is TGTGCCAGTAGGACAGGGGGCAGGGCCGGGGAGCTGTTTTTT. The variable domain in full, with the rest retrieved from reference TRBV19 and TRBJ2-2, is DGGITQSPKYLFRKEGQNVTLSCEQNLNHDAMYWYRQDPGQGLRLIYYSQIVNDFQKGDIAEGYSVSREKKESFPLTVTSAQKNPTAFYLCASRTGGRAGELFFGEGSRLTVL.

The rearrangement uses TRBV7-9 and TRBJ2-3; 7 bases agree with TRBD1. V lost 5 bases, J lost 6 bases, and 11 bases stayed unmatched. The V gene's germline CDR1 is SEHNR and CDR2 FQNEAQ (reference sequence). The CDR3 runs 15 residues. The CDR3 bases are TGTGCCAGCAGCCTAACGACAGGGACGGGTGATACGCAGTATTTT. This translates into CASSLTTGTGDTQYF.

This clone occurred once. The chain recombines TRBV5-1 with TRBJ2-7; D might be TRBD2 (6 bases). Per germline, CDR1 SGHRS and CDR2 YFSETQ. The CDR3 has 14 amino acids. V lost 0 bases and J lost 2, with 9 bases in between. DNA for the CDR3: TGCGCCAGCAGCTTGGGTGGCGGGACCTACGAGCAGTACTTC. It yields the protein CASSLGGGTYEQYF.

CDR3: CASTAGGRNQPQHF. The CDR3 DNA reads as TGTGCCAGCACCGCGGGAGGTCGAAATCAGCCCCAGCATTTT. The chain combines TRBV6-5 with TRBJ1-5; D gene ambiguous. Germline CDR1 MNHEY, CDR2 SVGAGI. V lost 7 bases and J 4 bases, leaving 14 bases between the germline ends. The CDR3 extends over 14 amino acids.

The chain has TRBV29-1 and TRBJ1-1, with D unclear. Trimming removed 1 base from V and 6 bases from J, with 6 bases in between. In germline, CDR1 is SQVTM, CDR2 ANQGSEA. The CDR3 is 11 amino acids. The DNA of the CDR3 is TGCAGCGTTGAAGGTGCGGCTGAAGCTTTCTTT. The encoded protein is CSVEGAAEAFF.

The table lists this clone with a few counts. The CDR3 coding sequence is TGTGCCAGCAGCCAAGTGGGACAGTTAAACATTCAGTACTTC. Translation: CASSQVGQLNIQYF. V is TRBV14 and J is TRBJ2-4; 7 bases align to TRBD1. The CDR3 loop spans 14 amino acids. The junction had 3 bases not matched to a gene; V was cut back by 1 base and J by 6 bases. Germline CDR1 SGHDN, CDR2 FVKESK.

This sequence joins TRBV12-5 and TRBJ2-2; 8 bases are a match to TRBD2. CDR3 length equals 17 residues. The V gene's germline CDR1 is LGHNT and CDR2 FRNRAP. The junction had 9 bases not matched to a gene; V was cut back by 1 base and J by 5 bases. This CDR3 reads CASGLAAGVSHTGELFF. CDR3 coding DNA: TGTGCTAGTGGTTTGGCAGCGGGAGTTTCCCATACCGGGGAGCTGTTTTTT.

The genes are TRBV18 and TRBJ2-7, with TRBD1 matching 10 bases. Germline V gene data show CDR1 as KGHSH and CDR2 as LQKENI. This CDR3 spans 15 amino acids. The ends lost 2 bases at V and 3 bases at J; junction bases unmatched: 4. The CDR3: CASSPWGDRGYEQYF. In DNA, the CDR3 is TGTGCCAGCTCACCATGGGGGGACAGGGGCTACGAGCAGTACTTC. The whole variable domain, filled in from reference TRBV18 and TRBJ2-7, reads NAGVMQNPRHLVRRRGQEARLRCSPMKGHSHVYWYRQLPEEGLKFMVYLQKENIIDESGMPKERFSAEFPKEGPSILRIQQVVRGDSAAYFCASSPWGDRGYEQYFGPGTRLTVT.

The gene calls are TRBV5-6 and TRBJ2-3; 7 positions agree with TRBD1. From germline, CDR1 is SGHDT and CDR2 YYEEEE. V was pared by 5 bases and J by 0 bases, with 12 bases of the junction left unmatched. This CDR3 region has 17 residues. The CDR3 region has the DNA TGTGCCAGCAGTCTCGCGAGGGACAGCGAAAGCACAGATACGCAGTATTTT. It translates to CASSLARDSESTDTQYF.

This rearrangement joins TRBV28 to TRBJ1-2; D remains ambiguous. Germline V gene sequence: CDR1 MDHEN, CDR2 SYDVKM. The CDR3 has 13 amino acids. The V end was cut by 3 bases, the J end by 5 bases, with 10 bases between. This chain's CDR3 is CASSFGVGYGYTF. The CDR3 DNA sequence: TGTGCCAGCAGTTTCGGGGTGGGGTATGGCTACACCTTC.

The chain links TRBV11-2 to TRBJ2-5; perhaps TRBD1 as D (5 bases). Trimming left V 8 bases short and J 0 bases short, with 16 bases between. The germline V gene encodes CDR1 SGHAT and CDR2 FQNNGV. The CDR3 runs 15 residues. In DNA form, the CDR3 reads TGTGCCAGCTCCAGGGTACGGATGTACCAAGAGACCCAGTACTTC. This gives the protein CASSRVRMYQETQYF.

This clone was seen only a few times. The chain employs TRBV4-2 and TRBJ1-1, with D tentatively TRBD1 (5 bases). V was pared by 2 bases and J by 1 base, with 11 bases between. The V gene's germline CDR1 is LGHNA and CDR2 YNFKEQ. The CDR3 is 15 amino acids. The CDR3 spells CASSQSLTGNTEAFF. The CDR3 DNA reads TGTGCCAGCAGCCAAAGCCTAACAGGGAACACTGAAGCTTTCTTT.

CDR3 in amino acids: CASSEGSSGRVGETQYF. CDR3 DNA sequence: TGTGCCAGCAGTGAAGGTTCTAGCGGGAGGGTAGGGGAGACCCAGTACTTC. The rearrangement joins TRBV2 to TRBJ2-5; the match to TRBD2 covers 12 bases. CDR1 is SNHLY, CDR2 FYNNEI, per germline. The CDR3 sequence is 17 residues long. The V gene end was trimmed by 1 base and the J gene end by 5 bases; junction bases not matched to a gene: 8.

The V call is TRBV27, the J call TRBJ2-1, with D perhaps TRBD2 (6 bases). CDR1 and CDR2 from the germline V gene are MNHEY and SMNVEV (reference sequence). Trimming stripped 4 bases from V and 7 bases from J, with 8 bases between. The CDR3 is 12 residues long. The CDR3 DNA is TGTGCCAGCAGTTACCGGGGGAATGAGCAGTTCTTC. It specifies CASSYRGNEQFF.

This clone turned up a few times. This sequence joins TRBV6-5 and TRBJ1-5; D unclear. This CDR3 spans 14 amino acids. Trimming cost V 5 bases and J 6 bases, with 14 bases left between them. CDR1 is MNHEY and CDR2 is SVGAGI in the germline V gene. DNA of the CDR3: TGTGCCAGCAGTCCTGGACGGGCGGGTCAGCCCCAGCATTTT. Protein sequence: CASSPGRAGQPQHF.

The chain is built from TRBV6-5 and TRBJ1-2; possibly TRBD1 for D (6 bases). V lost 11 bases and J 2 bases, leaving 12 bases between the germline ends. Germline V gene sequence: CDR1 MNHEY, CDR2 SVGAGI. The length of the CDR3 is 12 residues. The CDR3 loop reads CAARGGNYGYTF. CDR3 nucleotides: TGTGCCGCGAGGGGGGGCAACTATGGCTACACCTTC.

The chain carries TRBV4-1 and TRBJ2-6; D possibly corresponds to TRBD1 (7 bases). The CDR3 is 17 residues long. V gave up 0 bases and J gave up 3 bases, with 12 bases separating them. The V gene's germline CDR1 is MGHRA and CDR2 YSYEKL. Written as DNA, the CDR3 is TGCGCCAGCAGCCAAGAAGGAGGGGGCGTTGGGGCCAACGTCCTGACTTTC. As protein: CASSQEGGGVGANVLTF.

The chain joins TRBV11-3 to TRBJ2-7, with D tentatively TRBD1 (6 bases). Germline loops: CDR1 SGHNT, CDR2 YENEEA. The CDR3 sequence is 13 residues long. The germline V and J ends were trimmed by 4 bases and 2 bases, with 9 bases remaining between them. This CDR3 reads CASSSDSTYEQYF. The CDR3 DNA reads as TGTGCCAGCAGCTCGGACAGTACCTACGAGCAGTACTTC.

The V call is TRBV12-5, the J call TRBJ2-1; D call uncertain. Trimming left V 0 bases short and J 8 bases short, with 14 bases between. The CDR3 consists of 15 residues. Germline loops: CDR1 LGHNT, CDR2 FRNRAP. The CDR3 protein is CASGLVIRPQDEQFF. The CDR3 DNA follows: TGTGCTAGTGGTTTGGTGATCAGGCCCCAGGATGAGCAGTTCTTC. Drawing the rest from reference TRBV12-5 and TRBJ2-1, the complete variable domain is DARVTQTPRHKVTEMGQEVTMRCQPILGHNTVFWYRQTMMQGLELLAYFRNRAPLDDSGMPKDRFSAEMPDATLATLKIQPSEPRDSAVYFCASGLVIRPQDEQFFGPGTRLTVL.

The CDR3 region has the DNA TGTGCCAGCAGCTTAACAGGGACAGACTCCTACGAGCAGTACTTC. Amino acids: CASSLTGTDSYEQYF. The J gene is TRBJ2-7, the V gene TRBV7-3, with 7 nucleotides matching TRBD1. CDR1 SGHTA and CDR2 FQGTGA come from the germline V gene. CDR3 size: 15 residues. Losses at the gene ends were 0 bases for V and 0 bases for J; bases not matched to a gene: 2.

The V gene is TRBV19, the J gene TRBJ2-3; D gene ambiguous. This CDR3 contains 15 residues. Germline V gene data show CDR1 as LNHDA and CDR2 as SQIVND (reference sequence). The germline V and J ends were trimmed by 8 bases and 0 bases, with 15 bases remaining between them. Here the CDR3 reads CASLPSRLSTDTQYF. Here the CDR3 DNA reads TGTGCCAGTCTACCAAGCAGGCTGAGCACAGATACGCAGTATTTT.